Listed here are 4 T cell receptor beta chains from one sample, sequenced in a study of T cells after yellow fever vaccination. TCRdb re-called the 5' RACE reads with MiXCR, one entry per CDR3 protein. The data contain 300,000 to 350,000 distinct CDR3 sequences, approximately 12% of them singletons. The sample in question was CD4+ T cells sorted from PBMCs, obtained 45 days after the yellow fever booster vaccination. These receptors all stem from a man between 18 and 29 years old who received the YFV17D yellow fever vaccine.

A few counts support this clonotype. The chain is built from TRBV6-5 and TRBJ1-4; D remains ambiguous. The CDR3 is 16 residues long. V lost 0 bases to trimming and J lost 1 base, with 9 bases between them. Germline V gene lookup returns CDR1 MNHEY and CDR2 SVGAGI. CDR3 loop: CASSYSGQLTNEKLFF. For the CDR3, the DNA is TGTGCCAGCAGTTACTCAGGGCAGCTAACTAATGAAAAACTGTTTTTT.

This clonotype was counted many times. The CDR3 here is CASRASGPRGNIQYF. DNA for the CDR3: TGTGCCAGCAGGGCTAGCGGACCGAGGGGAAACATTCAGTACTTC. The chain is built from TRBV27 and TRBJ2-4; TRBD2 matches at 7 bases. This CDR3 is 15 amino acids long. Germline values: CDR1 MNHEY, CDR2 SMNVEV (reference sequence). Trimming cost V 6 bases and J 6 bases; bases outside gene matches: 11.

This clonotype has a count of ten or more. One end of the junction varies from germline; a read error may be responsible. V and J are TRBV5-1 and TRBJ2-3; D may match TRBD1 or TRBD2 (5 bases each). Germline V gene lookup returns CDR1 SGHRS and CDR2 YFSETQ. The CDR3 totals 13 residues. CDR3 coding DNA: TGTGCCAGCAGCTTAGAGGGGCAAGATACGCAGTATTTT. The encoded protein is CASSLEGQDTQYF.

This clonotype was seen many times. The gene calls are TRBV5-5 and TRBJ2-1; D perhaps matches TRBD2 (5 bases). Deletions cut 2 bases from V and 0 bases from J, with 18 bases between. The CDR3 is 18 residues long. The germline V gene has CDR1 SGHKS and CDR2 YYEKEE (reference sequence). The CDR3 spells CASSFRRTFLSSYNEQFF. In DNA form, the CDR3 reads TGTGCCAGCAGCTTCCGGAGGACTTTTCTAAGCTCCTACAATGAGCAGTTCTTC. The full variable domain, completed using reference TRBV5-5 and TRBJ2-1, is DAGVTQSPTHLIKTRGQQVTLRCSPISGHKSVSWYQQVLGQGPQFIFQYYEKEERGRGNFPDRFSARQFPNYSSELNVNALLLGDSALYLCASSFRRTFLSSYNEQFFGPGTRLTVL.